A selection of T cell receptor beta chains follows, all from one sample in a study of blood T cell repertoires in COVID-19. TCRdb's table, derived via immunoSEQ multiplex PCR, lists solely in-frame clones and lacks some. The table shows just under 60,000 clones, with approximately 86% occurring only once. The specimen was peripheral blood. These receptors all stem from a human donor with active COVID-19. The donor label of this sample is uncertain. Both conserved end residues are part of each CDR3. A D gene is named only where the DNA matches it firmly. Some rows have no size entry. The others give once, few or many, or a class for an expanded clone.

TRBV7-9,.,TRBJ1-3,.,CASSLQGISGNTIYF,TGTGCCAGCAGCTTACAGGGGATCTCTGGAAACACCATATATTTT
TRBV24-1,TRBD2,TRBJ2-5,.,CATSDPGLAGAQETQYF,TGTGCCACCAGTGACCCCGGACTAGCGGGAGCACAAGAGACCCAGTACTTC
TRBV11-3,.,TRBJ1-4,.,CASSIRDTTNEKLFF,TGTGCCAGCAGCATCCGGGACACAACTAATGAAAAACTGTTTTTT
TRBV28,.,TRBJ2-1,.,CASSPLAGSFNEQFF,TGTGCCAGCAGTCCCCTCGCGGGCTCCTTCAATGAGCAGTTCTTC
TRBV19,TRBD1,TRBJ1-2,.,CASSIETTGRLYGYTF,TGTGCCAGTAGTATAGAGACGACAGGGAGGCTCTATGGCTACACCTTC
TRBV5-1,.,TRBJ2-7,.,CASSLPSSYEQYF,TGCGCCAGCAGCTTACCGAGTTCCTACGAGCAGTACTTC
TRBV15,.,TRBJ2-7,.,CATSRGGRGSYEQYF,TGTGCCACCAGCAGAGGAGGCCGCGGCTCCTACGAGCAGTACTTC
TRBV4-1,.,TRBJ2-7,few,CASSQVTTYEQYF,TGCGCCAGCAGCCAAGTTACTACCTACGAGCAGTACTTC
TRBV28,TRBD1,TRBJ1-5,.,CASILPGQGNQPQHF,TGTGCCAGCATCCTCCCGGGACAGGGCAATCAGCCCCAGCATTTT
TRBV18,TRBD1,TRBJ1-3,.,CASSPGTGLRNTIYF,TGTGCCAGCTCACCCGGGACAGGGTTAAGAAACACCATATATTTT
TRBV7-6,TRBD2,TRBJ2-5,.,CASSYLAGLAGSEETQYF,TGTGCCAGCAGCTACCTAGCCGGACTAGCGGGATCTGAAGAGACCCAGTACTTC
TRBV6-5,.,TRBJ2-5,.,CASSYSNRAEETQYF,TGTGCCAGCAGTTACTCGAACAGGGCTGAAGAGACCCAGTACTTC
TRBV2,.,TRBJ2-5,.,CASTVQQGPETQYF,TGTGCCAGCACCGTTCAACAGGGACCAGAGACCCAGTACTTC
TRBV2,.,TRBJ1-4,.,CASSYRDTSNEKLFF,TGTGCCAGCAGCTACCGGGACACATCTAATGAAAAACTGTTTTTT
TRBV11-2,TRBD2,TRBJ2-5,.,CASSLAASGGETQYF,TGTGCCAGCAGCTTAGCAGCTAGCGGGGGAGAGACCCAGTACTTC
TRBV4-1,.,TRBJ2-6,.,CASSQEAGGLGGANVLTF,TGCGCCAGCAGCCAAGAGGCCGGGGGGCTCGGGGGGGCCAACGTCCTGACTTTC
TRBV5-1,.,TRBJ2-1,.,CASSPSQGWDNEQFF,TGCGCCAGCAGCCCGAGCCAGGGATGGGACAATGAGCAGTTCTTC
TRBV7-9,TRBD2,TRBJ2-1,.,CASSPIAGIMSEQFF,TGTGCCAGCAGCCCTATAGCGGGGATAATGAGTGAGCAGTTCTTC
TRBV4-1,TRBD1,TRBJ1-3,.,CASSQSGTGGNTIYF,TGCGCCAGCAGCCAGAGTGGGACAGGGGGCAACACCATATATTTT
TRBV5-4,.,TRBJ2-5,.,CASSLALTAPQETQYF,TGTGCCAGCAGCTTGGCCTTGACAGCGCCTCAAGAGACCCAGTACTTC
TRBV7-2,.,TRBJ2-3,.,CASSRRVYSTDTQYF,TGTGCCAGCAGCCGGAGGGTGTATAGCACAGATACGCAGTATTTT
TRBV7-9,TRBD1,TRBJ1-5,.,CASSTAGGSNQPQHF,TGTGCCAGCAGCACAGCAGGGGGTAGCAATCAGCCCCAGCATTTT
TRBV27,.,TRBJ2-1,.,CASSRQVVSGRSDEQFF,TGTGCCAGCAGTCGACAGGTGGTCTCGGGAAGATCCGATGAGCAGTTCTTC
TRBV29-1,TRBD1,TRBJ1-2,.,CSVNDRGNYGYTF,TGCAGCGTGAATGACAGGGGGAACTATGGCTACACCTTC
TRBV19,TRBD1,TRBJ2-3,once,CASGDRGRTDTQYF,TGTGCCAGTGGTGACAGGGGCCGCACAGATACGCAGTATTTT
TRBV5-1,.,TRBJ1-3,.,CASSSPGSGNTIYF,TGCGCCAGCAGCTCCCCGGGGTCTGGAAACACCATATATTTT
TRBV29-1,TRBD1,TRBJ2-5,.,CSVVKTGTGLGETQYF,TGCAGCGTTGTCAAGACCGGGACAGGATTAGGAGAGACCCAGTACTTC
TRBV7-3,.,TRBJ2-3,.,CASSYHREDTQYF,TGTGCCAGCAGCTACCACAGGGAAGATACGCAGTATTTT
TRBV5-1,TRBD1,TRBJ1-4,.,CASSSGTGGEKLFF,TGCGCCAGCAGCTCCGGGACAGGGGGCGAAAAACTGTTTTTT
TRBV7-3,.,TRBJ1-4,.,CASSLIAGEKLFF,TGTGCCAGCAGCTTAATCGCAGGGGAGAAACTGTTTTTT
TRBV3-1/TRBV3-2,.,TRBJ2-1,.,CASSQDDEGYNEQFF,TGTGCCAGCAGCCAAGATGATGAGGGTTACAATGAGCAGTTCTTC
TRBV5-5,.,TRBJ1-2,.,CASHRSNYGYTF,TGTGCCAGCCACAGGAGTAACTATGGCTACACCTTC
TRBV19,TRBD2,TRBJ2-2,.,CASSPRTSGATGELFF,TGTGCCAGTAGTCCTCGGACTAGCGGGGCCACCGGGGAGCTGTTTTTT
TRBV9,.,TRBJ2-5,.,CASSAGGSQETQYF,TGTGCCAGCAGCGCGGGGGGCAGCCAAGAGACCCAGTACTTC
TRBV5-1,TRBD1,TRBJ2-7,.,CASSFNSGTGYSEQYF,TGCGCCAGCAGCTTCAACTCCGGGACAGGTTACTCCGAGCAGTACTTC
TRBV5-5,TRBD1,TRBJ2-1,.,CASSSFGGTGLSEQFF,TGTGCCAGCAGCTCATTCGGGGGGACAGGGTTAAGTGAGCAGTTCTTC
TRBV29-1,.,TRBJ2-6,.,CSVARDTDSGANVLTF,TGCAGCGTTGCCCGGGACACAGACTCTGGGGCCAACGTCCTGACTTTC
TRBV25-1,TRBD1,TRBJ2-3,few,CASSDPGGQGPTDTQYF,TGTGCCAGCAGTGATCCGGGGGGACAGGGACCCACAGATACGCAGTATTTT
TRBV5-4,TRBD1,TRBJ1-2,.,CASSPGGQGYYGYTF,TGTGCCAGCAGCCCGGGAGGACAGGGCTATTATGGCTACACCTTC
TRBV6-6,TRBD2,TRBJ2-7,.,CASSFLAGVEQYF,TGTGCCAGCAGTTTTCTAGCGGGAGTGGAGCAGTACTTC
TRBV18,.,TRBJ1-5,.,CASSPSPQGNQPQHF,TGTGCCAGCTCACCAAGTCCACAGGGCAATCAGCCCCAGCATTTT
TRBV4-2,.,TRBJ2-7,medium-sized,CASSQDWAPITIQQYF,TGTGCCAGCAGCCAAGATTGGGCTCCAATTACGATCCAGCAGTACTTC
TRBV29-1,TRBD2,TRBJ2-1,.,CSAASFLREPFNEQFF,TGCAGCGCCGCCTCGTTCTTGCGGGAGCCTTTCAATGAGCAGTTCTTC
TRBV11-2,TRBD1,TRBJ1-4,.,CASSLVGRGDEKLFF,TGTGCCAGCAGCTTAGTTGGCAGGGGGGATGAAAAACTGTTTTTT
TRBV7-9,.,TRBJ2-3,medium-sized,CASSLDSLLFSTDTQYF,TGTGCCAGCAGCTTAGACTCCCTCTTGTTTAGCACAGATACGCAGTATTTT
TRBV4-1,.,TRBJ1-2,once,CASSQQMGGGRANYGYTF,TGCGCCAGCAGCCAACAGATGGGGGGTGGTCGGGCTAACTATGGCTACACCTTC
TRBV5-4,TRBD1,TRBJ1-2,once,CASSSRRQGDYGYTF,TGTGCCAGCAGCTCCCGCCGACAGGGTGACTATGGCTACACCTTC
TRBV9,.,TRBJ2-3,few,CASSPGEGWLGTDTQYF,TGTGCCAGCAGTCCCGGCGAGGGTTGGCTTGGCACAGATACGCAGTATTTT
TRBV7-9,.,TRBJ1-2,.,CASSPQGNYGYTF,TGTGCCAGCAGTCCTCAGGGTAACTATGGCTACACCTTC
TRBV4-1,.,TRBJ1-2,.,CASSQDPGGEGYTF,TGCGCCAGCAGCCAAGATCCTGGAGGGGAGGGCTACACCTTC
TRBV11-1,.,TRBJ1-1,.,CASSLILAVPGEAFF,TGTGCCAGCAGCTTAATTCTCGCAGTCCCAGGGGAAGCTTTCTTT